The rows below give T cell receptor beta chains drawn from one sample of a study of OX40 agonist ivuxolimab in advanced cancers. Some clones are missing from TCRdb's copy, which holds only in-frame ones; the method was immunoSEQ multiplex PCR. In the table there are approximately 60,000 clones, roughly 84% of which are singletons. Sequenced here: CD4+ or CD8+ T cells sorted from blood, sampled in a trial of the OX40 agonist ivuxolimab. These receptors all come from an adult with an advanced solid tumor such as melanoma, head and neck, liver or kidney cancer. Both conserved end residues are part of each CDR3. A D gene is named only where the DNA matches it firmly. Clone sizes are given selectively: once, few, many, or a class where the clone is expanded.

cdr3_nt	cdr3_aa	cdr3_length	d_call	j_call	v_call	clone_size
TGTGCCAGCAGTTCGAGAGGGATTTCCAAGGTTGAAAAACTGTTTTTT	CASSSRGISKVEKLFF	16	-	TRBJ1-4	TRBV6-5	once
TGTGCCAGCAGTAAAAACACCATATATTTT	CASSKNTIYF	10	-	TRBJ1-3	TRBV28	-
TGCAGCGTTTCGAACACTGAAGCTTTCTTT	CSVSNTEAFF	10	-	TRBJ1-1	TRBV29-1	-
TGTGCCAGTAGCTATAGAGTGGGACAGGGCTACGAGCAGTACTTC	CASSYRVGQGYEQYF	15	TRBD1	TRBJ2-7	TRBV19	-
TGTGCCAGCAGCTTATACGCAGGGGGCTACGAGCAGTACTTC	CASSLYAGGYEQYF	14	TRBD1	TRBJ2-7	TRBV7-9	once
TGTGCCAGCAGTTACCTGGGGGAGGACTATGGCTACACCTTC	CASSYLGEDYGYTF	14	-	TRBJ1-2	TRBV6-5	-
TGTGCCAGCTCACGTACCCGGGAGTGGAGTGAGACCCAGTACTTC	CASSRTREWSETQYF	15	-	TRBJ2-5	TRBV18	once
TGTGCCAGCAGCCCCGCCGGGGGGTTGGGTGAAAAACTGTTTTTT	CASSPAGGLGEKLFF	15	-	TRBJ1-4	TRBV5-6	-
TGTGCCAGCAGTTACTCCCACAATGAGCAGTTCTTC	CASSYSHNEQFF	12	-	TRBJ2-1	TRBV6-6	-
TGTGCCAGCGGGGGGGACTATGGCTACACCTTC	CASGGDYGYTF	11	-	TRBJ1-2	TRBV2	-
TGTGCCAGCAGTTACAGGGACATCGGGATGTCCAATGAGCAGTTCTTC	CASSYRDIGMSNEQFF	16	-	TRBJ2-1	TRBV6-5	-
TGTGCCAGCAGCTTAGGGCCGGACAGGGGACCTGAAGCTTTCTTT	CASSLGPDRGPEAFF	15	TRBD1	TRBJ1-1	TRBV7-8	-
TGTGCCACCTCGGCTAGCGGGGGGGCCTCCTACAATGAGCAGTTCTTC	CATSASGGASYNEQFF	16	TRBD2	TRBJ2-1	TRBV28	-
TGCGCCAGCAGCGCTAGCGGGGGTCTTGGGGCAGATACGCAGTATTTT	CASSASGGLGADTQYF	16	TRBD2	TRBJ2-3	TRBV5-1	-
TGTGCCAGCAGCTTATCCCTAGACACAGATACGCAGTATTTT	CASSLSLDTDTQYF	14	-	TRBJ2-3	TRBV7-6	-
TGCGCCAGCAGCTTGGGACTAGCGGGAGCTTACTCCTACGAGCAGTACTTC	CASSLGLAGAYSYEQYF	17	TRBD2	TRBJ2-7	TRBV5-1	-
TGTGCCAGCAGGTCTCAACACAATGAGCAGTTCTTC	CASRSQHNEQFF	12	-	TRBJ2-1	TRBV6-5	few
TGTGCCAGCAGCATTGACAGGGGCTCATCGACCCAGCATTTT	CASSIDRGSSTQHF	14	TRBD1	TRBJ1-5	TRBV7-8	few
TGTGCCAGCAGCCCCTACGGGGACAGCAAGAGCAATCAGCCCCAGCATTTT	CASSPYGDSKSNQPQHF	17	TRBD1	TRBJ1-5	TRBV7-8	-
TGTGCCAGCAACCTGGGACAGGGGTTTTACCAAGAGACCCAGTACTTC	CASNLGQGFYQETQYF	16	TRBD1	TRBJ2-5	TRBV28	-
TGTGCCAGCAGCTTAGCAGGGGGAAGAAACATTCAGTACTTC	CASSLAGGRNIQYF	14	-	TRBJ2-4	TRBV7-9	-
TGTGCCAGCAGCGAGTCCACCGGGACTCTCTATGGCTACACCTTC	CASSESTGTLYGYTF	15	-	TRBJ1-2	TRBV9	-
TGTGCCAGCAGTCTAGGAACAGGGGTTGGCTACACCTTC	CASSLGTGVGYTF	13	TRBD1	TRBJ1-2	TRBV27	few
TGCGCCAGCAGCTCGGTTAGAGGGGCTGACAATGAGCAGTTCTTC	CASSSVRGADNEQFF	15	-	TRBJ2-1	TRBV5-1	-
TGTGCCAGCACCCCCGGGGACATTTCCTACGAGCAGTACTTC	CASTPGDISYEQYF	14	-	TRBJ2-7	TRBV7-2	-
TGTGCCAGCAGCTTAGCTTCTCACAATGAGCAGTTCTTC	CASSLASHNEQFF	13	-	TRBJ2-1	TRBV7-2	-
TGTGCCAGCAGTTACCAGGCAGGGAATGGCTACACCTTC	CASSYQAGNGYTF	13	-	TRBJ1-2	TRBV6-5	-
TGTGCCAGCTCACCGGGAGCAGCCTCCACTGAAGCTTTCTTT	CASSPGAASTEAFF	14	-	TRBJ1-1	TRBV18	-
TGCGCCAGCAGCCAGTCTAGGAGACAGGGCTACGAGCAGTACTTC	CASSQSRRQGYEQYF	15	TRBD1	TRBJ2-7	TRBV4-1	few
TGTGCCAGCAGTGAAACCGTCTCTGGAAACACCATATATTTT	CASSETVSGNTIYF	14	-	TRBJ1-3	TRBV6-1	-
TGCGCCAGCAGCCAAGAGCGCACAGATACGCAGTATTTT	CASSQERTDTQYF	13	-	TRBJ2-3	TRBV7-2	-
TGTGCCAGCGCGACCGGACTAGCGAGCACAGATACGCAGTATTTT	CASATGLASTDTQYF	15	TRBD2	TRBJ2-3	TRBV13	-
TGTGCCAGCAGCTTGGACCGGGACAGGGCCTACGAGCAGTACTTC	CASSLDRDRAYEQYF	15	TRBD1	TRBJ2-7	TRBV5-4	-
TGTGCCAGCAGTTACTCATACAGGGTTAACGAGCAGTACTTC	CASSYSYRVNEQYF	14	-	TRBJ2-7	TRBV6-6	once
TGCGCCAGCAGCCAAGATGACAGGGCGGGGGATACGCAGTATTTT	CASSQDDRAGDTQYF	15	-	TRBJ2-3	TRBV4-1	-
TGTGCCAGAAGCTTGACAGTGCTGGCTGGAAACACCATATATTTT	CARSLTVLAGNTIYF	15	-	TRBJ1-3	TRBV5-3	-
TGTGCCAGTATCGCCGAAAGCTCCTATAATTCACCCCTCCACTTT	CASIAESSYNSPLHF	15	-	TRBJ1-6	TRBV19	-
TGTGCCAGTAGTAGCAGCGGGGGGGCCCGGGAGACCCAGTACTTC	CASSSSGGARETQYF	15	TRBD2	TRBJ2-5	TRBV19	-
TGTGCCAGCAGCTTAGCCGTGAAGGGAGGGACCGAGCAGTACTTC	CASSLAVKGGTEQYF	15	TRBD2	TRBJ2-7	TRBV7-2	-
TGTGCCAGTAGTATCCGGGACTACAATGAGCAGTTCTTC	CASSIRDYNEQFF	13	-	TRBJ2-1	TRBV19	-
TGTGCCAGTAGTATCATGGCAGGAGAGAAAGCTTTCTTT	CASSIMAGEKAFF	13	-	TRBJ1-1	TRBV19	-
TGTGCCAGCAGTGAAGCGCTTCCGGGGGCAGGGAACACTGAAGCTTTCTTT	CASSEALPGAGNTEAFF	17	-	TRBJ1-1	TRBV2	few
TGTGCCAGCAGCTTAACGGGCAGGGCCGGGGAGCTGTTTTTT	CASSLTGRAGELFF	14	-	TRBJ2-2	TRBV7-9	-
TGTGCCAGCTCACCAGCTTACAGCGCCTACGAGCAGTACTTC	CASSPAYSAYEQYF	14	-	TRBJ2-7	TRBV18	-
TGTGCCAGCAGCTTAGGCCGGCTGATCCGCAATCAGCCCCAGCATTTT	CASSLGRLIRNQPQHF	16	-	TRBJ1-5	TRBV7-8	-
TGTGCCAGCTCACCCTCCTCAGAGACCCAGTACTTC	CASSPSSETQYF	12	-	TRBJ2-5	TRBV18	-
TGCAGCGTTGAAACCTGGGATGGAAACACCATATATTTT	CSVETWDGNTIYF	13	-	TRBJ1-3	TRBV29-1	-
TGCGCCAGCAGCCTAGGGGACTCTGATGAGCAGTTCTTC	CASSLGDSDEQFF	13	-	TRBJ2-1	TRBV5-1	-
TGTGCCACCCTATCCTCGACTGAAGCTTTCTTT	CATLSSTEAFF	11	-	TRBJ1-1	TRBV10-3	-
TGCGCCAGCAGCCAGGGGTTTCTAGATACGCAGTATTTT	CASSQGFLDTQYF	13	-	TRBJ2-3	TRBV4-3	once
TGTGCCAGCAGCCCCCAGGACGGAGGCACAGATACGCAGTATTTT	CASSPQDGGTDTQYF	15	-	TRBJ2-3	TRBV9	-
TGTGCCTGGAGTGGGGACCAACCATACAATGAGCAGTTCTTC	CAWSGDQPYNEQFF	14	-	TRBJ2-1	TRBV30	-
TGTGCCAGCAGTTTATCGACGGGGTACAATGAGCAGTTCTTC	CASSLSTGYNEQFF	14	-	TRBJ2-1	TRBV27	-